This T cell receptor beta chain comes out of a study of T cell repertoires in cytomegalovirus infection. Overall study context: Signatures in public TCR beta sequences pointed to both CMV infection and matching HLA type. Overall study results and limits: Identification of carriers of CMV plus the relevant HLA was achieved through cumulative public TCR beta family frequency. The study found HLA-C-restricted CMV-specific TCR beta clonotypes dominating the ex vivo response.

This CDR3 has 17 residues. V lost 3 bases to trimming and J lost 2 bases; unmatched junction nucleotides: 9. The germline V gene has CDR1 SGHTA and CDR2 FQGNSA. This clonotype was seen at least ten times. The antigen remains unidentified. TCRdb recomputed calls from the reads with MiXCR, one row per CDR3 protein. The sample records approximately 500,000 distinct CDR3 sequences, 16% being singletons. The sequenced material came from CD8+ T cells from PBMCs. The sequence derives from a human donor in good health (CMV status not recorded). Some clones in this sample may be carry-over from other donors' samples. The V and J genes are TRBV7-2 and TRBJ1-2; 10 positions agree with TRBD1. The CDR3 DNA follows: TGTGCCAGCAGCTTTACTCTCGGGACAGGGGCAAACTATGGCTACACCTTC. This sequence encodes CASSFTLGTGANYGYTF.